This T cell receptor (beta chain) was identified in a study of CD8+ T cells in alopecia areata (dated by TCRdb to 2016 to 2019). Looking at the study overall: The treated patients took part in an open-label pilot trial in which moderate-to-severe alopecia areata was treated with oral tofacitinib at 5 to 10 mg twice daily. Biopsies were taken from tofacitinib-treated patients at baseline and again at 4 and 24 weeks into treatment, and several of those patients also had a later scalp biopsy. In humans, TCRbeta sequencing was performed on scalp tissue and on sorted CD4+ and CD8+ peripheral blood T cells from healthy controls and from patients with patchy or totalis/universalis alopecia areata. RNA was extracted with the PAXgene miRNA kit for fixed scalp, the miRNeasy kit for PBMCs, and the RNeasy kit for mouse skin. Tofacitinib was administered for 6 to 18 months, and 6 months of follow-up off drug were then conducted to assess delayed response and recurrence. To study T cell clonal expansion in alopecia areata, the researchers applied high-throughput TCRbeta sequencing to both the C3H/HeJ mouse model and human patients. Clonality in the scalp was compared among normal scalp (n=4), patchy alopecia areata scalp (n=8), and alopecia totalis/universalis scalp (n=8). Amplification of TCRbeta CDR3 regions was done by immunoSEQ multiplex PCR using 35 Vbeta forward primers and 13 Jbeta reverse primers.

Lesional scalp punch biopsies and peripheral blood were collected from alopecia areata patients. PBMCs were isolated by density centrifugation and stained for CD3, CD4 and CD8, and CD4+ and CD8+ T cells were sorted on a FACSAria. Libraries were made using the immunoSEQ multiplex PCR assay. To provide template for TCR sequencing, every sample had RNA extracted and reverse transcribed into cDNA. First-strand cDNA was synthesized with SuperScript III using a 2:1 mix of oligo-dT and random hexamers. A synthetic immune receptor repertoire was used to assess amplification bias, and residual bias was removed computationally. The original pipeline was this. After raw reads were preprocessed to remove errors, the CDR3 was defined following IMGT conventions as running from the conserved cysteine to phenylalanine. To get clonality, Shannon entropy was normalized by log2 of the number of productive unique TCRs and the result was subtracted from 1. Whether each scalp clone was CD4 or CD8 was inferred by checking scalp TCRbeta sequences against the CD4 and CD8 repertoires from sorted blood. TCRdb's version of the immuneACCESS table is confined to in-frame rearrangements and falls short of the full clone set. An unresolved V gene accounts for under half of the shortfall where checked; the remainder is of unknown origin. V and J calls and clone size are copied from that table; D and trimming were computed from the DNA. Here the sample has about 120,000 clones; around two fifths occur a single time. Of the sample, over 3% falls within the top ten clones.

In the case of this clone: Its antigen remains unidentified. No base quality values were provided; no much bigger clone lies one nucleotide off.

Counted from cysteine to phenylalanine, this CDR3 has 14 amino acids. The entry retains the CDR3 DNA only, 42 bases that are in frame from base 1. In the germline V gene, CDR1 corresponds to SQVTM and CDR2 to ANQGSEA. The germline V and J ends show losses of 6 bases and 5 bases respectively, and no gene match explains 12 bases of the junction. What the work shows at the level of the full study, not this receptor alone: Compared with mice, TCR sequences shared between patients were less clear, possibly partly because of HLA diversity across the patient population. Lesional scalp, especially in alopecia totalis/universalis, showed higher clonality and more expanded CD8+ clones than normal scalp, suggesting antigenic drive. Scalp TCR repertoire analysis is complicated because resident alphabeta T cells in normal human skin are also sequenced, whereas mouse skin is dominated by gammadelta T cells.

This TCR was sampled from a human donor with alopecia areata. Sequencing used CD4+ T cells sorted from blood. The rearranged segments are TRBV29-1 and TRBJ2-7, with 8 middle bases fitting TRBD1. This receptor has the CDR3 CSVAAPGQENEQYF. The nucleotide sequence is given as TGCAGCGTCGCCGCCCCGGGACAGGAAAACGAGCAGTACTTC.